What follows describes a single T cell receptor (beta chain). Its antigen remains unidentified. These data belong to a study of monozygotic twins with inflammatory bowel disease. Study-level points and caveats: Individual T cell subtypes were not distinguishable. Those with IBD had lower TCRbeta diversity (inverse Simpson) than their healthy co-twins did.

UMIs with a 6-nucleotide sample barcode were added by template switching. TCRdb reanalyzed the 5' RACE reads, giving one entry per CDR3 protein sequence and no DNA. Its table records around 200,000 distinct CDR3 sequences. The material sequenced was blood. The sequence was collected from a human donor with ulcerative colitis or Crohn's disease, or a healthy co-twin of an affected twin (not recorded which).

The CDR3 sequence: CASSYSQGRGGETQYF. J is TRBJ2-5 and V is TRBV6-5; the TCRdb call, TRBD1, lacks DNA for checking. Germline V gene lookup returns CDR1 MNHEY and CDR2 SVGAGI. The CDR3 consists of 16 residues.